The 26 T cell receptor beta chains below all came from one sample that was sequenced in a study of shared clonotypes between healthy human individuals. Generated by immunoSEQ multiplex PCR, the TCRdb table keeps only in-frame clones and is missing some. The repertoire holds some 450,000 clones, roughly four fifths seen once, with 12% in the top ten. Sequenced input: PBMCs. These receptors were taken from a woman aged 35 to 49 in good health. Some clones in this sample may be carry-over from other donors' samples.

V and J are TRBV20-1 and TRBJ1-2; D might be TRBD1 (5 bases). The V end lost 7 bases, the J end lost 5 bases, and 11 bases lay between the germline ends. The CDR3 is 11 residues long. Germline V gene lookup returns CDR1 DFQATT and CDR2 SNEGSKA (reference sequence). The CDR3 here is CSGQGSYGYTF. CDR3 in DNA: TGCAGTGGGCAGGGTTCGTATGGCTACACCTTC.

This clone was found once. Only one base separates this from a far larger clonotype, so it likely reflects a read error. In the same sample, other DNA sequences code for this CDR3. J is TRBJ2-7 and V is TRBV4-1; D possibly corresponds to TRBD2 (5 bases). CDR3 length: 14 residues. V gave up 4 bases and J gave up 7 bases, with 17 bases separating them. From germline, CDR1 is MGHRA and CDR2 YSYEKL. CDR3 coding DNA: TGCGCCAGCAGCCCCCGGGTAGCAGGAGGTGAGCAGTACTTC. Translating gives CASSPRVAGGEQYF.

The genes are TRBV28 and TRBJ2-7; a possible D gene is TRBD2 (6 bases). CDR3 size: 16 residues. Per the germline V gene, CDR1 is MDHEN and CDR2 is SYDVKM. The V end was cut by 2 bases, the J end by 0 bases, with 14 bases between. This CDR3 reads CASSLRRDLDSYEQYF. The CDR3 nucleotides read TGTGCCAGCAGTTTACGGAGGGACTTGGACTCCTACGAGCAGTACTTC. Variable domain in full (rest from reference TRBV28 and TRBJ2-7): DVKVTQSSRYLVKRTGEKVFLECVQDMDHENMFWYRQDPGLGLRLIYFSYDVKMKEKGDIPEGYSVSREKKERFSLILESASTNQTSMYLCASSLRRDLDSYEQYFGPGTRLTVT.

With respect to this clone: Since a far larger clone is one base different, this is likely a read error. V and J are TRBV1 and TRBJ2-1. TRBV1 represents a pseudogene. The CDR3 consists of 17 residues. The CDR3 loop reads CTSSQAGGSGSYNEQFF. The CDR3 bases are TGCACCAGCAGCCAAGCCGGGGGCTCTGGGTCCTACAATGAGCAGTTCTTC.

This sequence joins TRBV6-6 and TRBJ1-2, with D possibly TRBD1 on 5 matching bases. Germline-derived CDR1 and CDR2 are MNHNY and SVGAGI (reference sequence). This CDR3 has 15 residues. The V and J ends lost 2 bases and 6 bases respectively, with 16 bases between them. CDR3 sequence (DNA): TGTGCCAGCAGTTACACTCTGGTCCAGGGCCATGGCTACACCTTC. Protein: CASSYTLVQGHGYTF.

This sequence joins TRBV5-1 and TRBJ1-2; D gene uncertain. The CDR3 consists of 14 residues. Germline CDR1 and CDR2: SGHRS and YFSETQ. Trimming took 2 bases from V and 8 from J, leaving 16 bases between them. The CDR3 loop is CASSFESVVEGYTF. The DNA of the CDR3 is TGCGCCAGCAGCTTCGAAAGCGTTGTCGAGGGCTACACCTTC.

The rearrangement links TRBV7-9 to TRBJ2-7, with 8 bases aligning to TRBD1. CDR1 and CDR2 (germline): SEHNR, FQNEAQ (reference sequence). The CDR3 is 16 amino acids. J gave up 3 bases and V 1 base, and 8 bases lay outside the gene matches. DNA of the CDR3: TGTGCCAGCAGCTTAGTTAAGCCGGGACAGGACTACGAGCAGTACTTC. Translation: CASSLVKPGQDYEQYF.

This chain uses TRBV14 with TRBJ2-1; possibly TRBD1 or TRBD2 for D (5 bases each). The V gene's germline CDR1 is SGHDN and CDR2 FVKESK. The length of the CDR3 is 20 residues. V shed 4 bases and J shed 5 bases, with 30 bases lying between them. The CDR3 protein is CASSPRLGQGVSPPHNEQFF. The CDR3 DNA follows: TGTGCCAGCAGCCCCCGGCTAGGTCAGGGAGTGAGCCCACCCCACAATGAGCAGTTCTTC.

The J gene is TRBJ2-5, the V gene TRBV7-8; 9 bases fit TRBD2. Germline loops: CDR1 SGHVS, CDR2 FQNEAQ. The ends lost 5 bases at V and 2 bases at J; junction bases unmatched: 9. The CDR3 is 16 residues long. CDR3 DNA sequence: TGTGCCAGCAGCACGCACCGGACTAGCGTACAAGAGACCCAGTACTTC. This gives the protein CASSTHRTSVQETQYF.

The CDR3 DNA is TGTGCCAGTTCATTGCAGGGGAGGGTCCCCGGGGAGCTGTTTTTT. The encoded protein is CASSLQGRVPGELFF. The V and J genes are TRBV6-5 and TRBJ2-2; tentative D call: TRBD2 (7 bases). The germline CDR1 and CDR2 sequences are MNHEY and SVGAGI. V was cut by 9 bases and J by 6 bases, with 20 bases left in between. The CDR3 runs 15 residues.

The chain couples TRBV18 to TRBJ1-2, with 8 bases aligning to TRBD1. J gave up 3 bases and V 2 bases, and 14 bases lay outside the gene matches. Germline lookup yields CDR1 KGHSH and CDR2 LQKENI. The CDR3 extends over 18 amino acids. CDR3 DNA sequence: TGTGCCAGCTCACCAGAGCTTGGGCCGACAGGGGTGGACTATGGCTACACCTTC. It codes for CASSPELGPTGVDYGYTF.

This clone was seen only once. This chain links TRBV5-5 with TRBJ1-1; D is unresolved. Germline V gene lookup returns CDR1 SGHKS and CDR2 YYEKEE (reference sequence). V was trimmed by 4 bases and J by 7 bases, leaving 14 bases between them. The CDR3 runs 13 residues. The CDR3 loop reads CASSPRPGLEAFF. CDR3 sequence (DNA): TGTGCCAGCAGCCCGAGACCCGGCCTTGAAGCTTTCTTT.

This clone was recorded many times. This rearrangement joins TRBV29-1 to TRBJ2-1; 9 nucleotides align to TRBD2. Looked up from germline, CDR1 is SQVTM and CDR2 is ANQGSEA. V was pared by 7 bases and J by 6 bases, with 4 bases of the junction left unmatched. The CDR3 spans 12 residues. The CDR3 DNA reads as TGCAGCGGGGGACTAGCTGGCAATGAGCAGTTCTTC. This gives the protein CSGGLAGNEQFF.

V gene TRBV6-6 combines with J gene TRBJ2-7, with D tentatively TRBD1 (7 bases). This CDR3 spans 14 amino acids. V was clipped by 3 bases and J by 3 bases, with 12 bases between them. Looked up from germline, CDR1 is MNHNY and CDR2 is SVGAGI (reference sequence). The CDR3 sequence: CASSYEQGGYEQYF. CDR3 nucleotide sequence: TGTGCCAGCAGTTATGAGCAGGGGGGCTACGAGCAGTACTTC.

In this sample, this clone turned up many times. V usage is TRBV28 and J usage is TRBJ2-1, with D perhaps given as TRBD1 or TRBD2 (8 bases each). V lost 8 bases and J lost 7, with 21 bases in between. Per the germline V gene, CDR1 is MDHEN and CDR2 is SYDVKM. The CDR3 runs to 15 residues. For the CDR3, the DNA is TGTGCCAGCGGCCGGGGGGGGACAGGACCTAATGAGCAGTTCTTC. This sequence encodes CASGRGGTGPNEQFF.

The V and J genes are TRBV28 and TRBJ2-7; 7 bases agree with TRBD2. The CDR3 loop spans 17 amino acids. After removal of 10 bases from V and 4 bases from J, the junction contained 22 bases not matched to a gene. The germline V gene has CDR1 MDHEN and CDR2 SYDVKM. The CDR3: CATTWGGPNLHLYEQYF. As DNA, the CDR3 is TGTGCCACCACTTGGGGGGGACCCAACCTTCATCTTTACGAGCAGTACTTC.

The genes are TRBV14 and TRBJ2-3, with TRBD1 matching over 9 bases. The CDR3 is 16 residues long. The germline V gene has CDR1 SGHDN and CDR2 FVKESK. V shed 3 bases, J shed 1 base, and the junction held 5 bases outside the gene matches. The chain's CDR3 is CASSHGQGRGTDTQYF. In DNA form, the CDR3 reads TGTGCCAGCAGCCATGGACAGGGGCGAGGCACAGATACGCAGTATTTT.

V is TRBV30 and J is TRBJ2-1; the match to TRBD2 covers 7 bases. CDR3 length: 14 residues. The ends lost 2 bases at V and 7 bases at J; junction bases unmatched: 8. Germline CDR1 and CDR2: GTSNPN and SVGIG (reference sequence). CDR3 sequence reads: CAWSRGASGNEQFF. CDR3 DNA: TGTGCCTGGAGTAGAGGGGCTAGCGGAAATGAGCAGTTCTTC.

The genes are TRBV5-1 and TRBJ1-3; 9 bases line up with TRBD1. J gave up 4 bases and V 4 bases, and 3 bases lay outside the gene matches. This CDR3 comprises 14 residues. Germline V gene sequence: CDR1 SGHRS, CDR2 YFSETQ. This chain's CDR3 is CASSKGTGGNTIYF. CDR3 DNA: TGCGCCAGCAGCAAGGGGACAGGGGGAAACACCATATATTTT.

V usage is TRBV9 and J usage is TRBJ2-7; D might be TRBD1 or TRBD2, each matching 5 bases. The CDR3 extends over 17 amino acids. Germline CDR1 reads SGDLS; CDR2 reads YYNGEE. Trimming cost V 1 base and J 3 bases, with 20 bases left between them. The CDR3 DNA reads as TGTGCCAGCAGCGTAAGGGGACCCCGACCAAGATACTACGAGCAGTACTTC. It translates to CASSVRGPRPRYYEQYF.

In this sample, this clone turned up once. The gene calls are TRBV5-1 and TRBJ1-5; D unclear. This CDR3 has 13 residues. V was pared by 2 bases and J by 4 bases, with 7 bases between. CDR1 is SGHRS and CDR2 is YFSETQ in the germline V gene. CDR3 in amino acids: CASSLGQNQPQHF. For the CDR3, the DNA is TGCGCCAGCAGCTTAGGGCAGAATCAGCCCCAGCATTTT. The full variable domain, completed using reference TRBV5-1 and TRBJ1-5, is KAGVTQTPRYLIKTRGQQVTLSCSPISGHRSVSWYQQTPGQGLQFLFEYFSETQRNKGNFPGRFSGRQFSNSRSEMNVSTLELGDSALYLCASSLGQNQPQHFGDGTRLSIL.

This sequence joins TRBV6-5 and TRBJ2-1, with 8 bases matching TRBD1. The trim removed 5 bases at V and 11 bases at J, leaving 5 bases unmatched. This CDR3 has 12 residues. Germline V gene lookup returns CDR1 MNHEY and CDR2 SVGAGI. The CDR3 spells CASSPRTGKQFF. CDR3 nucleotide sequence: TGTGCCAGCAGTCCCAGGACAGGGAAGCAGTTCTTC.

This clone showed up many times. The CDR3 loop is CASSPQGGETQYF. The CDR3 DNA reads as TGTGCCAGCAGCCCCCAGGGGGGGGAGACCCAGTACTTC. The gene calls are TRBV7-7 and TRBJ2-5; tentatively, D is TRBD1 or TRBD2 (7 bases each). CDR3 length equals 13 residues. The germline V and J ends were trimmed by 5 bases and 5 bases, with 12 bases remaining between them. From germline, CDR1 is SSHAT and CDR2 FNYEAQ (reference sequence). Full variable domain (outside the CDR3, taken from reference TRBV7-7 and TRBJ2-5): GAGVSQSPRYKVTKRGQDVTLRCDPISSHATLYWYQQALGQGPEFLTYFNYEAQPDKSGLPSDRFSAERPEGSISTLTIQRTEQRDSAMYRCASSPQGGETQYFGPGTRLLVL.

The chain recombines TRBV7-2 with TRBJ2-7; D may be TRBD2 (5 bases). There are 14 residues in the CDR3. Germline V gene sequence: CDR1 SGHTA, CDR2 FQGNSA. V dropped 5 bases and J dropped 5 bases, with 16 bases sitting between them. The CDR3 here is CASSNVRGRDEQYF. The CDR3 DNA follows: TGTGCCAGCAGCAACGTCCGAGGGCGGGACGAGCAGTACTTC. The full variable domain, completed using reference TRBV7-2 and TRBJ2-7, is GAGVSQSPSNKVTEKGKDVELRCDPISGHTALYWYRQSLGQGLEFLIYFQGNSAPDKSGLPSDRFSAERTGGSVSTLTIQRTQQEDSAVYLCASSNVRGRDEQYFGPGTRLTVT.

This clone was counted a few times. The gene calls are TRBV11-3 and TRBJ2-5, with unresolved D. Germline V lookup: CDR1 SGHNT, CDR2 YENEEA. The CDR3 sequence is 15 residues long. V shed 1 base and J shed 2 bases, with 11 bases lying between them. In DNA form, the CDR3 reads TGTGCCAGCAGCTTAGGGTCCAGACCACAAGAGACCCAGTACTTC. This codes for CASSLGSRPQETQYF.

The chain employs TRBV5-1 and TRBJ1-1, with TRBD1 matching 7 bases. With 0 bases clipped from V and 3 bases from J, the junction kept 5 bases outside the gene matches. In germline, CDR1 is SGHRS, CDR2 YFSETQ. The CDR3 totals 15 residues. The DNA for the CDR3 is TGCGCCAGCAGCTTGGTAACAGGGGAGGACACTGAAGCTTTCTTT. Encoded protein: CASSLVTGEDTEAFF.